What follows describes a single TCR beta chain. Looked up from germline, CDR1 is SGHTA and CDR2 is FQGTGA. The CDR3 covers 15 residues. Trimming pared 7 bases from V and 1 base from J, leaving 11 bases between. This sample was taken from a study of blood T cell repertoires in COVID-19. Study-wide context: Whether acute or convalescent, the COVID-19 samples came from the United States, Italy and Spain. The analysed material was cDNA or gDNA that came from T cells, B-cell-depleted T cells, or PBMCs.

Per the original data handling: From reference gene primer amplification, estimates of nucleated cell counts were derived. Produced via immunoSEQ multiplex PCR; TCRdb's table is partial and in-frame only. The V and J calls and clone size are taken from that table; D and trimming were inferred from the DNA. The data contain around 160,000 clones, around 86% of them singletons. This receptor was taken from a man aged 18 to 30 with acute or convalescent COVID-19. The sequenced sample consisted of peripheral blood. The V call is TRBV7-3, the J call TRBJ2-6; maybe TRBD1 (6 bases). CDR3 DNA sequence: TGTGCCAGCACACGAGGGGGTTCTGGGGCCAACGTCCTGACTTTC. This gives the protein CASTRGGSGANVLTF.